These 15 T cell receptor beta chains originate from one sample sequenced in a study of cytomegalovirus exposure and HLA in healthy donors. Vbeta (60) and Jbeta (13) primers were used in the PCR. Measured with immunoSEQ multiplex PCR; TCRdb has only the in-frame clones, and not every one. The data show some 120,000 clones, 82% seen once. The sequenced material came from PBMCs. The receptors were gathered from a male donor in good health and CMV-seropositive.

Written as DNA, the CDR3 is TGTGCCAGCAGTCCAACCTGGAACAGGGTTGGCTACACCTTC. Translation: CASSPTWNRVGYTF. The chain uses TRBV6-5 and TRBJ1-2, with D possibly matching TRBD1 (6 bases). Between the trimmed V and J ends, which lost 5 bases and 7 bases, there was a span of 17 bases. The CDR3 covers 14 residues. Germline-derived CDR1 and CDR2 are MNHEY and SVGAGI.

V gene TRBV30 combines with J gene TRBJ2-1; a weak D match, TRBD2 (5 bases). The CDR3 sequence is 14 residues long. V was pared by 5 bases and J by 7 bases, with 18 bases between. CDR1 is GTSNPN and CDR2 is SVGIG in the germline V gene (reference sequence). The CDR3 sequence: CAWGRTPLGNEQFF. Written as DNA, the CDR3 is TGTGCCTGGGGACGGACTCCCCTCGGGAATGAGCAGTTCTTC.

The chain uses TRBV19 and TRBJ1-5, with D uncertain. The germline V gene encodes CDR1 LNHDA and CDR2 SQIVND (reference sequence). The V and J ends lost 9 bases and 3 bases respectively, with 15 bases between them. CDR3 size: 14 residues. CDR3 DNA: TGTGCCAGCATGGGAGGTTGGTCCAATCAGCCCCAGCATTTT. It translates to CASMGGWSNQPQHF.

This chain uses TRBV7-3 with TRBJ2-1; D possibly corresponds to TRBD2 (6 bases). Per the germline V gene, CDR1 is SGHTA and CDR2 is FQGTGA. V was cut by 3 bases and J by 10 bases, with 22 bases left in between. The CDR3 is 16 amino acids. This CDR3 is CASSFSIGGPSYEQFF. CDR3 in DNA: TGTGCCAGCAGCTTCTCTATCGGGGGTCCCAGCTACGAGCAGTTCTTC.

This clone was found once. The V call is TRBV19, the J call TRBJ2-4; 14 nucleotides match TRBD2. Trimming removed 5 bases from V and 6 bases from J; junction bases left unmatched: 6. This CDR3 is built from 16 residues. Germline V gives CDR1 LNHDA, CDR2 SQIVND (reference sequence). This chain's CDR3 is CASSSTSGRAGNIQYF. CDR3 DNA: TGTGCCAGTAGTTCGACTAGCGGGAGGGCCGGAAACATTCAGTACTTC. The variable domain in full, completed from reference TRBV19 and TRBJ2-4, reads DGGITQSPKYLFRKEGQNVTLSCEQNLNHDAMYWYRQDPGQGLRLIYYSQIVNDFQKGDIAEGYSVSREKKESFPLTVTSAQKNPTAFYLCASSSTSGRAGNIQYFGAGTRLSVL.

The chain recombines TRBV4-3 with TRBJ2-1; D gene unclear. The length of the CDR3 is 14 residues. Deletions cut 5 bases from V and 9 bases from J, with 17 bases between. CDR1 is LGHNA, CDR2 YSLEER, per germline. CDR3 residues: CASSAAFGPGEQFF. The DNA for the CDR3 is TGCGCCAGCAGCGCCGCGTTTGGTCCGGGTGAGCAGTTCTTC.

The chain couples TRBV4-3 to TRBJ2-1; D gene uncertain. CDR3 length equals 17 residues. The V end was cut by 0 bases, the J end by 0 bases, with 12 bases between. CDR1 LGHNA and CDR2 YSLEER come from the germline V gene. Here the CDR3 DNA reads TGCGCCAGCAGCCAAGATCTAGGCGCCGGCTCCTACAATGAGCAGTTCTTC. Translated: CASSQDLGAGSYNEQFF.

V usage is TRBV5-1 and J usage is TRBJ2-1, with 10 bases lining up with TRBD2. Germline loops: CDR1 SGHRS, CDR2 YFSETQ. V shed 0 bases and J 9 bases; nucleotides not matched to a gene: 6. The CDR3 runs 15 residues. CDR3 sequence (DNA): TGCGCCAGCAGCTTGGTGCTAGCGGGAGAGGGTGAGCAGTTCTTC. Translation: CASSLVLAGEGEQFF.

The V and J genes are TRBV6-5 and TRBJ1-2, with D tentatively TRBD1 (6 bases). V was clipped by 8 bases and J by 8 bases, with 18 bases between them. The germline V gene has CDR1 MNHEY and CDR2 SVGAGI. The CDR3 is 13 residues long. This CDR3 is CASGGPRVWGYTF. The CDR3, as DNA: TGTGCCAGCGGGGGCCCACGAGTCTGGGGCTACACCTTC.

The chain has TRBV2 and TRBJ1-3, with D perhaps matching TRBD1 (5 bases). V was pared by 2 bases and J by 0 bases, with 11 bases between. Germline CDR1 SNHLY, CDR2 FYNNEI. The CDR3 loop spans 16 amino acids. As DNA, the CDR3 is TGTGCCAGCAGTGAAAGCCGGGGGTTCTCTGGAAACACCATATATTTT. Translated: CASSESRGFSGNTIYF. Using reference TRBV2 and TRBJ1-3 for the parts outside the CDR3, the full variable domain is EPEVTQTPSHQVTQMGQEVILRCVPISNHLYFYWYRQILGQKVEFLVSFYNNEISEKSEIFDDQFSVERPDGSNFTLKIRSTKLEDSAMYFCASSESRGFSGNTIYFGEGSWLTVV.

The rearrangement links TRBV5-4 to TRBJ2-7; a weak D match, TRBD1 (5 bases). Looked up from germline, CDR1 is SGHNT and CDR2 is YYREEE (reference sequence). This CDR3 is 15 amino acids long. V dropped 0 bases and J dropped 3 bases, with 13 bases sitting between them. The CDR3 nucleotides read TGTGCCAGCAGCTTGGGTACAGGTTCGAGCTACGAGCAGTACTTC. Its protein is CASSLGTGSSYEQYF.

The chain links TRBV27 to TRBJ2-2, with D uncertain. The CDR3 sequence is 11 residues long. Trimming left V 3 bases short and J 6 bases short, with 2 bases between. Looked up from germline, CDR1 is MNHEY and CDR2 is SMNVEV (reference sequence). CDR3 nucleotides: TGTGCCAGCAGTTTCGCCGGGGAGCTGTTTTTT. Protein: CASSFAGELFF.

Details on this clone: Other DNA sequences from this sample encode an identical CDR3 as well. The rearrangement joins TRBV6-5 to TRBJ2-7, with TRBD2 identical over 9 bases. From germline, CDR1 is MNHEY and CDR2 SVGAGI. CDR3 length equals 15 residues. V gave up 0 bases and J gave up 3 bases; unmatched junction bases: 3. CDR3 nucleotides: TGTGCCAGCAGTTACTCGGGTAGCGGGAGCTACGAGCAGTACTTC. Its translation is CASSYSGSGSYEQYF.

The rearrangement links TRBV9 to TRBJ2-2, with D possibly being TRBD1 (6 bases). This CDR3 is built from 15 residues. The germline V and J ends were trimmed by 2 bases and 2 bases, with 10 bases remaining between them. The V gene's germline CDR1 is SGDLS and CDR2 YYNGEE. CDR3 loop: CASSVTGTNTGELFF. CDR3 bases: TGTGCCAGCAGCGTCACCGGGACAAACACCGGGGAGCTGTTTTTT.

This clone came up a few times. This rearrangement joins TRBV19 to TRBJ1-4; 7 nucleotides line up with TRBD1. Germline V gene sequence: CDR1 LNHDA, CDR2 SQIVND (reference sequence). This CDR3 comprises 15 residues. V trimming: 8 bases; J trimming: 0 bases; junction bases outside the gene matches: 6. CDR3 DNA: TGTGCCAGTCGGACAGGAGATGCAACTAATGAAAAACTGTTTTTT. Amino acid sequence: CASRTGDATNEKLFF.